The clone carrying this TCR beta chain was counted many times. The V gene's germline CDR1 is DFQATT and CDR2 SNEGSKA (reference sequence). The CDR3 extends over 15 amino acids. The V and J ends lost 4 bases and 2 bases, in that order; junction bases with no gene match: 7. This sample is drawn from a study of T cells in Graves' hyperthyroidism and ophthalmopathy. Amplified TCR beta CDR3 regions derived from RNA transcripts. First-round RT-PCR with HTBI primers amplified the TCR CDR3 region. From the multiplex PCR reads, TCRdb called clonotypes with MiXCR, one entry per CDR3 protein. The sample yields around 480,000 distinct CDR3 sequences, 13% to 15% seen once. Patients showing uncontrolled infection, other autoimmune disease, pregnancy or lactation were ineligible.

Sequencing input: blood. The TCR sequence derives from a woman aged 18-29 years with Graves' hyperthyroidism. This chain joins TRBV20-1 and TRBJ2-7, with 11 bases aligning to TRBD2. CDR3 bases: TGCAGTGCTATTCCGGGACTAGCGGTTGCCTACGAGCAGTACTTC. Its protein product is CSAIPGLAVAYEQYF.